The present T cell receptor beta chain was sequenced within a study of cytomegalovirus exposure and HLA in healthy donors. TCRdb keeps only in-frame clones here, not all; method: immunoSEQ multiplex PCR. Of 190,000 or so clones listed, around 81% are singletons. The donors were members of the validation cohort comprising over a hundred subjects, separate from the roughly 680-subject first cohort. Germline V gives CDR1 SGHVS, CDR2 FQNEAQ. Unmatched junction bases numbered 1, after V lost 3 bases and J lost 7 bases. The length of the CDR3 is 14 residues. As regards this clone: Its target is unknown.

Whole-study results and caveats: High sensitivity and specificity were reportedly achieved when the classifier diagnosed cytomegalovirus status. The majority of TCR sequences were rare, yet some public TCRs appeared in many donors. Among TCR beta chains, those listed as cytomegalovirus-associated numbered approximately 150.

The chain combines TRBV7-8 with TRBJ1-6, with 9 bases lining up with TRBD1. The clonotype comes from a woman in her late teens or twenties in good health and CMV-seropositive. The sequencing sample was made of PBMCs. The CDR3 spells CASSLDRGNSPLHF. In DNA form, the CDR3 reads TGTGCCAGCAGCTTGGACAGGGGCAATTCACCCCTCCACTTT.